One sample yielded the 25 T cell receptor beta chains listed below, sequenced in a study of tumor-infiltrating lymphocytes in primary liver carcinoma (dated by TCRdb to 2016 to 2017). Sequencing was performed on an Illumina HiSeq 2500. Starting from approximately 500 ng total RNA, TCRbeta-specific cDNA was produced by reverse transcription with a constant-region primer and ProtoScript II reverse transcriptase. TCRbeta libraries were built with three nested multiplex PCR rounds, a slightly modified ARM-PCR procedure. Each of the first two PCR rounds ran for around 11 cycles and used multiplex TRBV1-TRBV30 forward primers together with a Cbeta reverse primer. TCRdb reprocessed the public reads (quality trimming at Q25 with fastp, clone calling with MiXCR) and kept in-frame beta chains. Each CDR3 protein appears once, grouped with its most common genes and DNA. The sample has tens of thousands of distinct CDR3 sequences on record, about 80% of them singletons. The ten largest clones add up to about a quarter of the sample.

Without any cell sorting, total RNA and DNA were co-extracted from about 20-30 mg of bulk tissue using the AllPrep DNA/RNA mini kit. Material: liver tumor tissue from sampling region 3. According to the study, the label for this sample's cell subset or site signals: tumor region T3, left-lateral pole. All receptors derive from a man aged 40-50 years with primary liver carcinoma and hepatitis B virus infection.

The CDR3 loop reads CASNDKAGSPEAFF. The CDR3 DNA reads as TGTGCCAGCAACGATAAAGCAGGGTCCCCTGAAGCTTTCTTT. The V call is TRBV6-1, the J call TRBJ1-1; weak D call: TRBD1 (5 bases). CDR1 is MNHNS and CDR2 is SASEGT in the germline V gene. The CDR3 length is 14 residues. Between the trimmed V and J ends, which lost 7 bases and 6 bases, there was a span of 18 bases.

Comment on this clonotype: Its ends do not fully match the called genes, so a read error is possible. The rearrangement uses TRBV27 and TRBJ2-5; D is possibly TRBD2 (5 bases). Germline V gene data show CDR1 as MNHEY and CDR2 as SMNVEV (reference sequence). The CDR3 is made up of 16 amino acids. The CDR3 DNA sequence: TGTGCCAGTAGTTTATCTAGCAGGAGGCGGCAAGAGACCCAGTACTTC. The encoded protein is CASSLSSRRRQETQYF.

As for this clonotype: At one of its ends the junction is not consistent with the germline gene, which may arise from a read error. This chain joins TRBV4-2 and TRBJ2-2; 7 bases map to TRBD2. The CDR3 length is 15 residues. CDR1 LGHNA and CDR2 YNFKEQ come from the germline V gene. The CDR3 loop is CVSSPTGGNTGELFF. The CDR3 nucleotides are TGTGTCAGCAGCCCAACCGGGGGGAACACCGGTGAGCTGTTTTTT.

The chain combines TRBV7-8 with TRBJ2-3; 7 bases map to TRBD2. CDR1 is SGHVS and CDR2 is FQNEAQ in the germline V gene. The CDR3 sequence is 17 residues long. Losses at the gene ends were 0 bases for V and 6 bases for J; bases not matched to a gene: 12. The CDR3 region has the DNA TGTGCCAGCAGCTTAGCCCATGTGGGAGGGTCACATGATACGCAGTATTTT. It specifies CASSLAHVGGSHDTQYF.

On this clonotype itself: Since the CDR3 does not end with the conserved phenylalanine or tryptophan, this likely comes from a read error. The limits of the CDR3 on the DNA are not certain, so only TCRdb's listed CDR3 is given. The rearrangement links TRBV6-5 to TRBJ2-6. A total of 14 residues make up the CDR3, ends included. The V gene's germline CDR1 is MNHEY and CDR2 SVGAGI. CDR3: CASRGSSGANVLTS.

This clonotype was seen more than once but under ten times. The junction departs from germline at one end; a sequencing error may be responsible. The chain links TRBV6-2 or TRBV6-3 to TRBJ2-7; D possibly corresponds to TRBD2 (7 bases). This CDR3 is built from 14 residues. Germline CDR1 reads MNHEY; CDR2 reads SVGEGT. CDR3 protein: CASSGDGGLYEQYF. The CDR3 nucleotides read TGTGCCAGCAGTGGGGACGGGGGGCTCTACGAGCAGTACTTT.

V gene TRBV6-5 combines with J gene TRBJ2-7; D may match TRBD1 or TRBD2 (5 bases each). The CDR3 has 14 amino acids. Germline-derived CDR1 and CDR2 are MNHEY and SVGAGI. Trimming left V 8 bases short and J 6 bases short, with 20 bases between. The CDR3, as DNA: TGTGCCAGCCCACCCAACACCCTGGGGACCGAGCAGTACTTC. Residues: CASPPNTLGTEQYF.

As regards this clonotype: The CDR3 does not end in the conserved phenylalanine or tryptophan, so this is likely a read error. V gene TRBV11-2 combines with J gene TRBJ1-1; D gene uncertain. From germline, CDR1 is SGHAT and CDR2 FQNNGV. The CDR3 runs 12 residues. V lost 1 base and J lost 10, with 10 bases in between. The CDR3 region has the DNA TGTGCCAGCAGCTTAGTTGCACGTGGAGCTTTCATT. Its protein is CASSLVARGAFI.

The table lists this clonotype with many counts. The J gene is TRBJ1-1, the V gene TRBV19; D is ambiguous. The germline V gene encodes CDR1 LNHDA and CDR2 SQIVND (reference sequence). Deletions cut 5 bases from V and 1 base from J, with 8 bases between. The CDR3 sequence is 13 residues long. CDR3 DNA sequence: TGTGCCAGTAGTCAAAGGGAGAACACTGAAGCTTTCTTT. Translated: CASSQRENTEAFF. The full variable domain, rest sourced from reference TRBV19 and TRBJ1-1, is DGGITQSPKYLFRKEGQNVTLSCEQNLNHDAMYWYRQDPGQGLRLIYYSQIVNDFQKGDIAEGYSVSREKKESFPLTVTSAQKNPTAFYLCASSQRENTEAFFGQGTRLTVV.

This clonotype was seen repeatedly, ten times or more. The chain uses TRBV29-1 and TRBJ2-4; D may match TRBD1 or TRBD2 (5 bases each). The CDR3 covers 13 residues. V was clipped by 5 bases and J by 0 bases, with 8 bases between them. Per the germline V gene, CDR1 is SQVTM and CDR2 is ANQGSEA. The CDR3, as DNA: TGCAGCGTTCTCGGGACAGCCAAAAACATTCAGTACTTC. It yields the protein CSVLGTAKNIQYF.

Note on this clonotype: The junction does not match germline at one end; this may be a read error. The chain employs TRBV5-6 and TRBJ2-1, with TRBD2 matching 7 bases. The CDR3 length is 16 residues. Germline-derived CDR1 and CDR2 are SGHDT and YYEEEE. CDR3 DNA sequence: TGTGCCGGCAGCTTGAAGGGCGGGAGCTCCTACAATGAGCAGTTCTTC. Its protein product is CAGSLKGGSSYNEQFF.

As concerns this clonotype: Likely a read error: the CDR3 ends without its conserved phenylalanine or tryptophan. The chain is built from TRBV20-1 and TRBJ2-7, with 8 bases fitting TRBD2. V was clipped by 7 bases and J by 6 bases; unmatched bases: 8. Germline assignment: CDR1 DFQATT and CDR2 SNEGSKA (reference sequence). The CDR3 covers 12 residues. The CDR3 reads CSVPGLEVEQYS. The CDR3 region has the DNA TGCAGTGTTCCGGGACTAGAGGTCGAGCAGTACTCC.

Regarding this clonotype: An end of the junction does not agree with germline; a read error may underlie this. The CDR3 loop is CGISGSPGQSNGKLFF. CDR3 nucleotides: TGTGGCATCAGTGGCTCACCGGGACAGAGTAATGGAAAACTGTTTTTT. The chain carries TRBV10-3 and TRBJ1-4, with TRBD1 matching over 7 bases. In germline, CDR1 is ENHRY, CDR2 SYGVKD. CDR3 length equals 16 residues.

Points on this clonotype: The conserved phenylalanine or tryptophan is not found at the CDR3 terminus, so this likely reflects a read error. The chain employs TRBV11-2 and TRBJ2-6, with TRBD1 as a possible D gene (7 bases). The CDR3 has 18 amino acids. Germline-derived CDR1 and CDR2 are SGHAT and FQNNGV. Deletions cut 2 bases from V and 3 bases from J, with 17 bases between. The CDR3, as DNA: TGTGCCAGCAGCTTAAGACAGGGAGGCCCCTATGGGGCCAACGTCCTGACTATC. Translated, it gives CASSLRQGGPYGANVLTI.

This clonotype has more than one count but fewer than ten. This chain joins TRBV29-1 and TRBJ2-1; D is perhaps TRBD1 (6 bases). Germline CDR1 is SQVTM and CDR2 is ANQGSEA. Trimming shortened V by 7 bases and J by 8 bases, and 18 bases separated the two germline ends. The CDR3 spans 13 residues. DNA for the CDR3: TGCAGCGGTGAGGAATCAGGGGTTGATGAGCAGTTCTTC. Protein product: CSGEESGVDEQFF.

This clonotype appeared a single time. The CDR3 carries no conserved terminal phenylalanine or tryptophan, so it likely arises from a read error. The rearrangement links TRBV5-4 to TRBJ1-2, with D unresolved. CDR1 and CDR2 (germline): SGHNT, YYREEE (reference sequence). This CDR3 contains 13 residues. Trimming took 4 bases from V and 3 from J, leaving 10 bases between them. The CDR3 spells CASSVDCHYGYTS. The CDR3 bases are TGTGCCAGCAGCGTAGACTGCCACTATGGCTACACCTCC.

This clonotype was picked up a small number of times. CDR3: CASSELTGNEQYF. As DNA, the CDR3 is TGTGCCAGTAGCGAATTAACAGGGAACGAGCAGTACTTC. The chain carries TRBV19 and TRBJ2-7; the D gene is possibly TRBD1 (6 bases). The CDR3 has 13 residues. The germline gives CDR1 LNHDA, CDR2 SQIVND (reference sequence). Deletions cut 6 bases from V and 5 bases from J, with 14 bases between.

Only a few counts were recorded for this clonotype. A read error may be the cause here, since a much bigger clone is one base away. The missing conserved phenylalanine or tryptophan at the end of this CDR3 makes a read error likely. CDR3 bases: TGTGCCATCAGTACAGGCCAAGAGACCCAGTACTCC. Protein product: CAISTGQETQYS. The V and J genes are TRBV10-3 and TRBJ2-5; tentative D call: TRBD1 (5 bases). Trimming took 5 bases from V and 1 from J, leaving 5 bases between them. The germline CDR1 and CDR2 sequences are ENHRY and SYGVKD. This CDR3 has 12 amino acids.

On this clonotype: Since the CDR3 does not end with the conserved phenylalanine or tryptophan, this likely comes from a read error. The CDR3 coding sequence is TGTGCCAGCAGCTTAGGACCGACAGGGATCACCGGGGGGCTGTTTTCT. The encoded protein is CASSLGPTGITGGLFS. This chain joins TRBV11-2 and TRBJ2-2; a weak D match, TRBD1 (7 bases). The CDR3 has 16 amino acids. Germline lookup yields CDR1 SGHAT and CDR2 FQNNGV.

The J gene is TRBJ2-7, the V gene TRBV11-2, with D tentatively TRBD2 (6 bases). CDR3 size: 15 residues. Germline V gene sequence: CDR1 SGHAT, CDR2 FQNNGV. DNA of the CDR3: TGTGCAGGCAGCCAATATTCGGGAGAGGGCTACGAGCAGTACTTC. It yields the protein CAGSQYSGEGYEQYF. Complete variable domain (other parts from reference TRBV11-2 and TRBJ2-7): EAGVAQSPRYKIIEKRQSVAFWCNPISGHATLYWYQQILGQGPKLLIQFQNNGVVDDSQLPKDRFSAERLKGVDSTLKIQPAKLEDSAVYLCAGSQYSGEGYEQYFGPGTRLTVT.

This sequence joins TRBV11-2 and TRBJ2-5; tentatively, D is TRBD2 (5 bases). From germline, CDR1 is SGHAT and CDR2 FQNNGV. This CDR3 contains 14 residues. V was shortened by 6 bases and J by 9 bases, with 20 bases between the two germline ends. This CDR3 reads CASRRLEVQEAQYF. Here the CDR3 DNA reads TGTGCCAGCAGAAGACTGGAAGTCCAGGAGGCCCAGTACTTC.

Only one count was recorded for this clonotype. This chain connects TRBV9 to TRBJ1-6; D is unclear. This CDR3 has 15 residues. Trimming stripped 4 bases from V and 7 bases from J, with 15 bases between. CDR1 and CDR2 from the germline V gene are SGDLS and YYNGEE. The CDR3 bases are TGTGCCAGCAGCCTAACGGTGTCCTTGAATTCACCCCTCCACTTT. This gives the protein CASSLTVSLNSPLHF.

The J gene is TRBJ1-1, the V gene TRBV7-9; D remains ambiguous. The ends were cut back, 5 bases at V and 7 bases at J, with 14 bases in the middle. Germline CDR1 reads SEHNR; CDR2 reads FQNEAQ (reference sequence). This CDR3 spans 13 amino acids. The CDR3 spells CASSLIGGYEAFF. CDR3 DNA: TGTGCCAGCAGCCTCATCGGCGGGTATGAAGCTTTCTTT.

In regard to this clonotype: Sequence at one end of the junction differs from germline and may be a read error. V and J are TRBV6-5 and TRBJ2-3; D not resolved. The CDR3 length is 11 residues. The germline V gene has CDR1 MNHEY and CDR2 SVGAGI. The CDR3 sequence: CANMKPDTQYF. The CDR3 coding sequence is TGTGCCAACATGAAGCCAGATACGCAGTACTTT.

V and J are TRBV6-5 and TRBJ1-5, with a tentative D call TRBD1 (5 bases). Trimming took 9 bases from V and 1 from J, leaving 16 bases between them. Germline lookup yields CDR1 MNHEY and CDR2 SVGAGI. This CDR3 is 15 amino acids long. CDR3 in amino acids: CARSTSKGSNQPQHF. Written as DNA, the CDR3 is TGTGCCAGGAGTACGTCGAAGGGGAGCAATCAGCCCCAGCATTTT.